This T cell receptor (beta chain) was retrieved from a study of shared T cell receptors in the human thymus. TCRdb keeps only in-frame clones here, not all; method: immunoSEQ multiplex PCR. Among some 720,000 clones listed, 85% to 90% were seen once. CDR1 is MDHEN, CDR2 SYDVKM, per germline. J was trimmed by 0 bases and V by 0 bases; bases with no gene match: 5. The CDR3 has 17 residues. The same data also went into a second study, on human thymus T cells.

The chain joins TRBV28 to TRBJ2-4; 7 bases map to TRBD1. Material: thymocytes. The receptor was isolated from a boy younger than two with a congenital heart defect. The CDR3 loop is CASSLCNTGVAKNIQYF. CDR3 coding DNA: TGTGCCAGCAGTTTATGCAATACAGGGGTAGCCAAAAACATTCAGTACTTC.